This T cell receptor (beta chain) was identified in a study of cytomegalovirus exposure and HLA in healthy donors (dated by TCRdb to about 2017). As for the study more broadly: According to a later analysis, one platform produced both the 110 or so validation repertoires and the approximately 660 repertoires of the first cohort. The study was designed to test whether signatures of past pathogen exposure could be identified by cataloging public T cell receptors. In addition to the first cohort of 500 to 850 subjects, a separate validation cohort of 120 different subjects was used. To predict cytomegalovirus infection status, the study combined high-throughput TCR immunosequencing, statistical association of individual TCRs with disease status, and machine learning. Here is what the overall study found, with its caveats: In the study, 150 to 200 TCR beta chains were listed as associated with cytomegalovirus. Of the cluster scores, roughly 95% were above 0 in a later analysis, which found that TCRs clustered in the first cohort also tended to co-occur in the approximately 130 validation repertoires. In both the original and validation cohorts, the classifier was reported to diagnose cytomegalovirus status with high specificity and sensitivity. A few of the identified cytomegalovirus-associated TCR beta chains were confirmed in vitro to be specific for cytomegalovirus antigens. According to the authors, the approach could potentially be generalized to other disease states and immunological phenotypes. While some public TCRs were present in many individuals, most TCR sequences turned up only very rarely across donors. A later analysis lacked HLA typing for the validation cohort, so it scored co-occurrence in that cohort across all 110 or so repertoires.

The library was made by the immunoSEQ multiplex PCR assay. In the paper's pipeline: A statistical classification framework was built to diagnose cytomegalovirus status from the catalog of TCR beta chain sequences. TCRdb limited this immuneACCESS table to in-frame rearrangements with V and J called. A share of clones is missing; checked studies link under half to unresolved V genes, and the rest is unexplained. The V and J calls and the clone size are those of that table, but D and trimming were determined from the DNA. Present in this sample are a few hundred thousand clones, 88% of which were seen just once. The ten largest account for about 2.7% of the sample. The donors belonged to the validation cohort of about 120 subjects, which was separate from the roughly 700-subject first cohort. Of note for this clone: Its antigen is unknown. No base-level quality is on record; no much larger clone is a single base apart.

The germline ends are 12 bases apart after V is trimmed by 6 bases and J by 0 bases. Counted from cysteine to phenylalanine, this CDR3 has 14 amino acids. CDR3 DNA is the only sequence kept; it has 42 bases, read in frame from the first base. Per the germline V gene, MDHEN is the CDR1 and SYDVKM is the CDR2. This TCR derives from a woman under 30 in good health and CMV-seronegative. Input material: PBMCs. Recombination linked TRBV28 to TRBJ2-7; tentative D gene TRBD2, with 6 bases matching. The DNA is as follows: TGTGCCAGCAGCCGGGACTTTAGCTCCTACGAGCAGTACTTC. It is translated as CASSRDFSSYEQYF.